The T cell receptor (beta chain) described here comes from a study of regulatory T cells in long-lasting Graves disease. About the study: Persistent cases took antithyroid drugs over 5 years and stayed TSH receptor antibody positive. Study outcomes and limitations: Accuracy may have been reduced by the small sample size. TCR diversity in persistent Graves' patients was below that of newly diagnosed ones.

Germline V lookup: CDR1 SGHAT, CDR2 FQNNGV. The CDR3 runs to 13 residues. After removal of 11 bases from V and 1 base from J, the junction contained 7 bases not matched to a gene. CDR3 regions were amplified by Arm-PCR using iRepertoire HTBI primers to build TCR beta libraries. Each CDR3 protein gets one entry after TCRdb re-called the multiplex PCR reads with MiXCR. The sample shows around 400,000 distinct CDR3 sequences, 23% of them seen only once. A remark on this clonotype: The antigen is unknown.

Time point meaning: persistent/refractory GD, antithyroid drugs over 5 years with positive TRAb. PBMC-extracted RNA yielded the TCR library. Peripheral blood, approximately 9.6 milliliters of it, was drawn into EDTA tubes. Sequenced here: peripheral blood mononuclear cells (PBMCs), sampled when the disease was refractory, from a patient treated with antithyroid drugs. The clonotype was recovered from a female donor with Graves disease. This sequence joins TRBV11-2 and TRBJ2-5; 7 bases are a match to TRBD1. CDR3 in amino acids: CAWSRQGQETQYF. DNA of the CDR3: TGTGCCTGGAGCCGACAGGGCCAAGAGACCCAGTACTTC.